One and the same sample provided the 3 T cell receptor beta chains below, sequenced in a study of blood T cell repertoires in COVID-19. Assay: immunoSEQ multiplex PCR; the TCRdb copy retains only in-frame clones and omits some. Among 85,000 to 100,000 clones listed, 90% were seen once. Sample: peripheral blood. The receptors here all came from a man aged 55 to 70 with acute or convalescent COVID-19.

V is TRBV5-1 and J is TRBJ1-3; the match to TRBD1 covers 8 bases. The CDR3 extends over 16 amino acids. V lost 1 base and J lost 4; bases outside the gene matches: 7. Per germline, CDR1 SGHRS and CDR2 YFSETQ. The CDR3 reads CASSLSGTGGGNTIYF. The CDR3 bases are TGCGCCAGCAGCTTGAGTGGGACAGGAGGGGGAAACACCATATATTTT.

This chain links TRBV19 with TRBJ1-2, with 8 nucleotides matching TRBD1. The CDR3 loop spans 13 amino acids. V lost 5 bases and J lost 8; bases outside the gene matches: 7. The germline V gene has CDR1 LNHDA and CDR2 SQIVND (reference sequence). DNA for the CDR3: TGTGCCAGTAGTCCTTTCGACAGGGGCGGCTACACCTTC. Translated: CASSPFDRGGYTF.

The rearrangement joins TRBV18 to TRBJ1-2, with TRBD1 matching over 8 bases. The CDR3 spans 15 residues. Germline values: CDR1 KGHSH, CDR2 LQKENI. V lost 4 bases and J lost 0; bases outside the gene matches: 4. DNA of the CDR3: TGTGCCAGCTCACTGGTGGACAGGGCTAACTATGGCTACACCTTC. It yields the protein CASSLVDRANYGYTF. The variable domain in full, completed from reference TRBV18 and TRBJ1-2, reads NAGVMQNPRHLVRRRGQEARLRCSPMKGHSHVYWYRQLPEEGLKFMVYLQKENIIDESGMPKERFSAEFPKEGPSILRIQQVVRGDSAAYFCASSLVDRANYGYTFGSGTRLTVV.